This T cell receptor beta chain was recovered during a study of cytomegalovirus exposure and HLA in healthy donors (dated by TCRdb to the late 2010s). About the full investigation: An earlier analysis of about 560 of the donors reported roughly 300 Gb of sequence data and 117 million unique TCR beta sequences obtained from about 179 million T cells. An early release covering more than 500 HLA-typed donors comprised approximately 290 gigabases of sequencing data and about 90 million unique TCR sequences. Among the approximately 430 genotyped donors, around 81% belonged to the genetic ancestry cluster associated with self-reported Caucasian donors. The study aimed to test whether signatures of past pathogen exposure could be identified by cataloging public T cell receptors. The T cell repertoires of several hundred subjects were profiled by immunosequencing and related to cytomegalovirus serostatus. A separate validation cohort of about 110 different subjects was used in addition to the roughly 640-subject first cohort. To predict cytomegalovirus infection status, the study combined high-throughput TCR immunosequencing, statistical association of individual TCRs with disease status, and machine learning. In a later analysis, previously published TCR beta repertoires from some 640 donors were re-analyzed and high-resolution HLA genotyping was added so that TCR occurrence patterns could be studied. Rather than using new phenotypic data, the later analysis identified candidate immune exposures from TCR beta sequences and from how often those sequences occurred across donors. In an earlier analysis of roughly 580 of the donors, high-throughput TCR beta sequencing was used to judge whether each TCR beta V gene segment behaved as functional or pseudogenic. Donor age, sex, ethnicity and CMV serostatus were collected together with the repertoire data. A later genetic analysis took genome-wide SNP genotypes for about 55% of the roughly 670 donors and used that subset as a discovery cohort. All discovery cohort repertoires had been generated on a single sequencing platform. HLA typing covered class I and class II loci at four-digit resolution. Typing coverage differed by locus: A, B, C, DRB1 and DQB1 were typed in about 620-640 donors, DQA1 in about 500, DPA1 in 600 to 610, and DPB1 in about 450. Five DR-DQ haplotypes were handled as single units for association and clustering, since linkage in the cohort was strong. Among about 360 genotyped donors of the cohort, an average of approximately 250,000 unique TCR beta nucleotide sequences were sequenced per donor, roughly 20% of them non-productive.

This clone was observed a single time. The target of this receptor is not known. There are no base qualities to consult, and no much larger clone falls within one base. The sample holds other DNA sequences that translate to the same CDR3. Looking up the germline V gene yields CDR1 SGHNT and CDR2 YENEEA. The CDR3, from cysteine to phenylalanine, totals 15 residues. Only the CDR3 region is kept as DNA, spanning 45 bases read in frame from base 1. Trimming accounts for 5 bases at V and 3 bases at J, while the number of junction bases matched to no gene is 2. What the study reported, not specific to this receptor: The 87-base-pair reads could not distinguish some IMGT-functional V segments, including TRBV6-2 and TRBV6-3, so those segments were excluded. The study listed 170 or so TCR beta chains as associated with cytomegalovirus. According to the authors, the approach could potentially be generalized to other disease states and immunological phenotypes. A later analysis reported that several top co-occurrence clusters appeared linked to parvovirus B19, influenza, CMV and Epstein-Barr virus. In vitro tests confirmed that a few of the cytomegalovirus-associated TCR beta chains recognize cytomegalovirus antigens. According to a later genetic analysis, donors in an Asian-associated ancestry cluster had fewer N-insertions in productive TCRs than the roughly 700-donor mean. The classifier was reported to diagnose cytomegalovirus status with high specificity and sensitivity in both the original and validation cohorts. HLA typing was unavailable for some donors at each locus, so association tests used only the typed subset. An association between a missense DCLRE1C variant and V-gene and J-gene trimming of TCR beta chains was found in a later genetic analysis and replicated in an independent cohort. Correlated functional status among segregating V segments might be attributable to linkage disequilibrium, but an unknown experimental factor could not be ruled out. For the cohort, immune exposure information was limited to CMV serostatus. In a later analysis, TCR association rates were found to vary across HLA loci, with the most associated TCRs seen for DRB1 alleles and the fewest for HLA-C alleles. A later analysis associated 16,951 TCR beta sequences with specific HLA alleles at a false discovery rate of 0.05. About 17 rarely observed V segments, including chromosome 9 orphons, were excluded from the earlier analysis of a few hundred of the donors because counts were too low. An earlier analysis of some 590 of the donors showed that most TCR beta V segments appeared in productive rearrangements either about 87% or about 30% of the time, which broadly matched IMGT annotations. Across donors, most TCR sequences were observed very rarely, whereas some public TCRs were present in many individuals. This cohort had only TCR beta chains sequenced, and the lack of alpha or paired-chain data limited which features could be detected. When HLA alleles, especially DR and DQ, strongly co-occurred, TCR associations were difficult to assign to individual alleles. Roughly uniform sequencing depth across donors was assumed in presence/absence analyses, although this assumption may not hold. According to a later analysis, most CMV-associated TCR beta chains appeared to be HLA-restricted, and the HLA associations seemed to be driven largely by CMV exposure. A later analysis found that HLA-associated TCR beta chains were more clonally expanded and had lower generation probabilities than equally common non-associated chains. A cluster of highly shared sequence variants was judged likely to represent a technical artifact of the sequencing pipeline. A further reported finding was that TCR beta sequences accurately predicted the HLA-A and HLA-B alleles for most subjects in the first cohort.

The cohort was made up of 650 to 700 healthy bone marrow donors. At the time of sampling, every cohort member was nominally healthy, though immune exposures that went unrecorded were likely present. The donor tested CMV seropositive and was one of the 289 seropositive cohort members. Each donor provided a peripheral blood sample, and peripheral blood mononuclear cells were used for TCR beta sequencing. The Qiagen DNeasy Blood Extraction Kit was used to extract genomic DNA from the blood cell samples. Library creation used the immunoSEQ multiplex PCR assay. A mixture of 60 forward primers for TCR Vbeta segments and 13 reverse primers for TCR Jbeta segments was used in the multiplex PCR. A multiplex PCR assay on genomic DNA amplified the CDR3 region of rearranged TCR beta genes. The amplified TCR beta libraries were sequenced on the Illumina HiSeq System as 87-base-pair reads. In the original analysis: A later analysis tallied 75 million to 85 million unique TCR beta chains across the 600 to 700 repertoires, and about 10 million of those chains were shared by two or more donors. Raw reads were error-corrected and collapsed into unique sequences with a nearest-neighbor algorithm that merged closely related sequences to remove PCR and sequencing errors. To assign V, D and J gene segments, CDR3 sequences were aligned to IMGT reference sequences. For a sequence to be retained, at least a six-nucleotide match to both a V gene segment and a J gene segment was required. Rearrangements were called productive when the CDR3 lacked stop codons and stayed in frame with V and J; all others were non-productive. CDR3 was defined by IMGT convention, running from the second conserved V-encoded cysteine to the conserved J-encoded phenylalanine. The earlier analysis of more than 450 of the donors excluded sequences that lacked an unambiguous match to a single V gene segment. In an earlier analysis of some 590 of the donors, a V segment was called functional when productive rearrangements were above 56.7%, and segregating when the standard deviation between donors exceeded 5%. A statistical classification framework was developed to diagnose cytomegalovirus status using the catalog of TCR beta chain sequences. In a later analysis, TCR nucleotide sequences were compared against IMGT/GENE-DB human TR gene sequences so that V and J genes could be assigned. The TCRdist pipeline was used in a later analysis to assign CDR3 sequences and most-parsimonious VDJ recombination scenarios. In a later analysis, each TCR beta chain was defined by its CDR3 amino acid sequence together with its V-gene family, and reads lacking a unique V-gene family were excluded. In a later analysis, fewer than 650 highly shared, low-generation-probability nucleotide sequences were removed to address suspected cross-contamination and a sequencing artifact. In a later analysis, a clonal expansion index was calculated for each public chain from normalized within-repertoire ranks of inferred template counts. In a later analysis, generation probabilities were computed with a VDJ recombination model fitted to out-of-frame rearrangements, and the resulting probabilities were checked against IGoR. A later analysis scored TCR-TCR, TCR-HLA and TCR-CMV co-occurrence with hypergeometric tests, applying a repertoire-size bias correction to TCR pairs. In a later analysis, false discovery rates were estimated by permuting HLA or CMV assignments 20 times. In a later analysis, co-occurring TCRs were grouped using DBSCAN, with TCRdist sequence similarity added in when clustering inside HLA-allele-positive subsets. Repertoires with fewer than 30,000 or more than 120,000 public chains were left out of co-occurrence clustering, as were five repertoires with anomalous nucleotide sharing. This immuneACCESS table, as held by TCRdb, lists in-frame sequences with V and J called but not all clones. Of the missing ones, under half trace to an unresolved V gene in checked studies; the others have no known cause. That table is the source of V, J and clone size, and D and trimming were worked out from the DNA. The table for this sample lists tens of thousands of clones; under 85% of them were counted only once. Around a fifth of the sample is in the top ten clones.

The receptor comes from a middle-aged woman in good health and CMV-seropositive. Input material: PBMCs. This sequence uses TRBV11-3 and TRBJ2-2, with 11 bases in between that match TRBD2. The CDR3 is CASSPGLADTGELFF. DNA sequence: TGTGCCAGCAGCCCGGGACTAGCGGACACCGGGGAGCTGTTTTTT.